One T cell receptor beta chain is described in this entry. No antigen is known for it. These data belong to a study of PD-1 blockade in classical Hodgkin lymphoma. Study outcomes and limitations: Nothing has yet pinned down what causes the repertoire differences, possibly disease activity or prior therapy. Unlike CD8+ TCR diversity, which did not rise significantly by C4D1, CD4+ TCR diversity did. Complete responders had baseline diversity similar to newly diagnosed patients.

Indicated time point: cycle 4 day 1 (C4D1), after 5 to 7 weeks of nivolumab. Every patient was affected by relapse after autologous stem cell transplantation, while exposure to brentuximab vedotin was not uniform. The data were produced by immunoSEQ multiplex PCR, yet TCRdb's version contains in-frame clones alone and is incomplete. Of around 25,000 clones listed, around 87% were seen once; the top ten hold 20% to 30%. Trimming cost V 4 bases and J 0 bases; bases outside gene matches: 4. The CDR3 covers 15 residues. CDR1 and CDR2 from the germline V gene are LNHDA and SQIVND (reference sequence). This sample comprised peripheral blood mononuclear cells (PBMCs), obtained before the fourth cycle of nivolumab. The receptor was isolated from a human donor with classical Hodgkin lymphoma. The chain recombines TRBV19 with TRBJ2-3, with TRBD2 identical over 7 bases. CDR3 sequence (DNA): TGTGCCAGTAGTAGGGTGGGGGGGAGCACAGATACGCAGTATTTT. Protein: CASSRVGGSTDTQYF. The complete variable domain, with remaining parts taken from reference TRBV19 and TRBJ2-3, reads DGGITQSPKYLFRKEGQNVTLSCEQNLNHDAMYWYRQDPGQGLRLIYYSQIVNDFQKGDIAEGYSVSREKKESFPLTVTSAQKNPTAFYLCASSRVGGSTDTQYFGPGTRLTVL.